The T cell receptor (beta chain) under discussion was sequenced for a study of blood T cell repertoires in COVID-19. At the level of the study: T cells, B-cell-depleted T cells, or PBMCs provided the cDNA or gDNA that served as material.

Measured with immunoSEQ multiplex PCR; TCRdb has only the in-frame clones, and not every one. The sample contains around 100,000 clones, 87% of which appear only once. Sequences were obtained from peripheral blood. The TCR comes from a human donor in a cohort sampled during active COVID-19.

For the CDR3, the DNA is TGTGCCAGCAGCTTAGGAGGACTAGCCCCGCAGTACTTC. This gives the protein CASSLGGLAPQYF. The J gene is TRBJ2-7, the V gene TRBV7-2; TRBD2 agrees at 8 bases. The germline V gene has CDR1 SGHTA and CDR2 FQGNSA. This CDR3 comprises 13 residues. V gave up 1 base and J gave up 9 bases; unmatched junction bases: 5.